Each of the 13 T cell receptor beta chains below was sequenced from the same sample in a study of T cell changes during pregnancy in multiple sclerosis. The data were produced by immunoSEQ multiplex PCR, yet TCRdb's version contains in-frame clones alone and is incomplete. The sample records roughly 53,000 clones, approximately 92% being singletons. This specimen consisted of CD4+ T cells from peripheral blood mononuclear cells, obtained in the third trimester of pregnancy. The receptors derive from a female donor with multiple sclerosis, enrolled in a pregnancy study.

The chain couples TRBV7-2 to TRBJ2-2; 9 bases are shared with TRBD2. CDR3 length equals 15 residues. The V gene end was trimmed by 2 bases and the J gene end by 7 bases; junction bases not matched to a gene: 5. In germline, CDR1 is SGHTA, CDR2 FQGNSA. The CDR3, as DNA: TGTGCCAGCAGCTTACTTACAGCGGGGGGCGGGGAGCTGTTTTTT. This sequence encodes CASSLLTAGGGELFF.

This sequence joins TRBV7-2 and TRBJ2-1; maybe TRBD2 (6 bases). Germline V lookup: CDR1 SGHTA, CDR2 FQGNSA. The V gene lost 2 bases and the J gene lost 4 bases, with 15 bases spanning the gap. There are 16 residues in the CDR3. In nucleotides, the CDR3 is TGTGCCAGCAGCTTAAGGGCTAGCGCTGGGTACAATGAGCAGTTCTTC. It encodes CASSLRASAGYNEQFF.

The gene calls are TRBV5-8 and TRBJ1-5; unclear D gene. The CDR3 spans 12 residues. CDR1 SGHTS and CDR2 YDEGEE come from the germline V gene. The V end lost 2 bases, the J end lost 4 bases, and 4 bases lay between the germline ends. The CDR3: CASSLLNQPQHF. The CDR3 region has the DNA TGTGCCAGCAGCTTACTTAATCAGCCCCAGCATTTT.

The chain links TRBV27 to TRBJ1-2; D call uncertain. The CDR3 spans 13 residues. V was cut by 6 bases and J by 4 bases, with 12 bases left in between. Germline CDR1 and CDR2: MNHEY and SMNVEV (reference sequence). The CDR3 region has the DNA TGTGCCAGCAGCTATACAGCCTCCTATGGCTACACCTTC. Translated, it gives CASSYTASYGYTF.

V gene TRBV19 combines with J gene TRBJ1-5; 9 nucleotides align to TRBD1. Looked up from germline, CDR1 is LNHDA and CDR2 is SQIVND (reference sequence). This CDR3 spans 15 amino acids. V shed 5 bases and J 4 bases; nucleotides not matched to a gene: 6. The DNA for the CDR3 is TGTGCCAGTAGTTATGGACAGGGGAGAAATCAGCCCCAGCATTTT. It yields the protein CASSYGQGRNQPQHF. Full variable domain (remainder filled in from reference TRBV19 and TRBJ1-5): DGGITQSPKYLFRKEGQNVTLSCEQNLNHDAMYWYRQDPGQGLRLIYYSQIVNDFQKGDIAEGYSVSREKKESFPLTVTSAQKNPTAFYLCASSYGQGRNQPQHFGDGTRLSIL.

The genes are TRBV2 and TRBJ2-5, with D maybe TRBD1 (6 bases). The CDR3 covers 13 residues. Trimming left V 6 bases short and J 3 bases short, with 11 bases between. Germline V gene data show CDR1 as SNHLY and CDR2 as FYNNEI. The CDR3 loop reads CASSLGQKETQYF. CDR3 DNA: TGTGCCAGCAGCCTAGGACAGAAAGAGACCCAGTACTTC.

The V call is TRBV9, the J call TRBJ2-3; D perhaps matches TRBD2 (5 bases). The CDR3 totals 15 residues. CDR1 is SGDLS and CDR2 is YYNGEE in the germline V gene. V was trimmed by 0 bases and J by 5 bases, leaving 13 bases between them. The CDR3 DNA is TGTGCCAGCAGCGTAGATGGTGCGGACTTAGATACGCAGTATTTT. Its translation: CASSVDGADLDTQYF.

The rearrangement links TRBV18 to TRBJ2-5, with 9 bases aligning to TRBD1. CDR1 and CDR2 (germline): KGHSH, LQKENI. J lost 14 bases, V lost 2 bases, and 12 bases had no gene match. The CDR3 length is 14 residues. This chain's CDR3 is CASSPVTGGRDPYF. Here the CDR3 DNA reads TGTGCCAGCTCACCAGTGACAGGGGGTAGAGACCCCTACTTC.

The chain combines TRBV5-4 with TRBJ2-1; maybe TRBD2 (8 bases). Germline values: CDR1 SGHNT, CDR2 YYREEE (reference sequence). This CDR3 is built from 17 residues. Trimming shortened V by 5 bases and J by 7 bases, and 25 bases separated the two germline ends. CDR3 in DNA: TGTGCCAGCAGACCTTCGGGGGGGCAGGGGGAGTGGAATGAGCAGTTCTTC. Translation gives CASRPSGGQGEWNEQFF.

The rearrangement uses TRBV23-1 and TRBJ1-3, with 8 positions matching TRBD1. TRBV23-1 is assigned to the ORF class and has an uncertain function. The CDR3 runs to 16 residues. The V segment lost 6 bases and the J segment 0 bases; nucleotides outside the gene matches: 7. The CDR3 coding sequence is TGCGCCAGCAGGGGGGGACAGGCTTCCTCTGGAAACACCATATATTTT. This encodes CASRGGQASSGNTIYF.

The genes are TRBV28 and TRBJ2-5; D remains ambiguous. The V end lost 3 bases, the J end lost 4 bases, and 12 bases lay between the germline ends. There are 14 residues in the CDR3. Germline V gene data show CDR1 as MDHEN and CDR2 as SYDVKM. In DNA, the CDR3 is TGTGCCAGCAGTTTTGGCGGAGCCTCAGAGACCCAGTACTTC. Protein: CASSFGGASETQYF.

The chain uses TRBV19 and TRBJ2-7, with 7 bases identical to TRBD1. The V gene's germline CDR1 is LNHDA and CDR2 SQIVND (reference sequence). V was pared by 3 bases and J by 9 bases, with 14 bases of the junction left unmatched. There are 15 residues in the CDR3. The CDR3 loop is CASSIDGTASGGQYF. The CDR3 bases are TGTGCCAGTAGTATTGATGGGACAGCCTCGGGTGGGCAGTACTTC.

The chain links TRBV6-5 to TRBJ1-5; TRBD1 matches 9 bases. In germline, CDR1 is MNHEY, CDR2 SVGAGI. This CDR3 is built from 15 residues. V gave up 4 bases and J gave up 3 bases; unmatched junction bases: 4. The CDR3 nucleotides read TGTGCCAGCAGTTCGACAGGGGGTAACAATCAGCCCCAGCATTTT. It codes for CASSSTGGNNQPQHF.